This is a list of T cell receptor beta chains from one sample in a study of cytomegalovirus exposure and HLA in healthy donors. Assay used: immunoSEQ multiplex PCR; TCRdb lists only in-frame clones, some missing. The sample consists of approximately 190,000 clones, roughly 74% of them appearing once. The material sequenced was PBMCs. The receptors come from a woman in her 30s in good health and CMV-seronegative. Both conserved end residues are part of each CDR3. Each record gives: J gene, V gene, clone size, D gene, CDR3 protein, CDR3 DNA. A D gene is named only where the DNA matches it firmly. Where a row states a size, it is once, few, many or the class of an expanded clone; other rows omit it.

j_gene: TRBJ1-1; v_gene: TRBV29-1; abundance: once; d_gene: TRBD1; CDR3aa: CSARLGQGLWAFF; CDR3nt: TGCAGCGCCAGACTGGGACAGGGATTATGGGCTTTCTTT
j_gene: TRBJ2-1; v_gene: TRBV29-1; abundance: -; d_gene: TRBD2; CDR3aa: CSVGIAGYEQFF; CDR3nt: TGCAGCGTTGGGATAGCGGGATATGAGCAGTTCTTC
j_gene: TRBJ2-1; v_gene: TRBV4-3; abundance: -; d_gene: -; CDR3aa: CASSQGHGGAHSYNEQFF; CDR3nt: TGCGCCAGCAGCCAAGGCCATGGCGGGGCCCACTCCTACAATGAGCAGTTCTTC
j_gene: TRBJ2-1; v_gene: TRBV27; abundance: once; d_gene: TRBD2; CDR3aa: CASSYVAGGYNEQFF; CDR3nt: TGTGCCAGCAGTTACGTAGCGGGGGGGTACAATGAGCAGTTCTTC
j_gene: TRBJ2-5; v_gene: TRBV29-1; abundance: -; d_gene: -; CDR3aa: CSVVPFRSAGDQETQYF; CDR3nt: TGCAGCGTTGTCCCGTTTCGGAGTGCAGGGGACCAAGAGACCCAGTACTTC
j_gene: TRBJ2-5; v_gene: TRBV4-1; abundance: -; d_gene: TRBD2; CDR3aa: CASSQPDSGGETQYF; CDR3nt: TGCGCCAGCAGCCAACCCGACAGCGGGGGGGAGACCCAGTACTTC
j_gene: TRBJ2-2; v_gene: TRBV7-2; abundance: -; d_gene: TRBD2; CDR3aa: CASSQIRLAGGAPGELFF; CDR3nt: TGTGCCAGCAGCCAAATTCGACTAGCGGGAGGGGCGCCCGGGGAGCTGTTTTTT
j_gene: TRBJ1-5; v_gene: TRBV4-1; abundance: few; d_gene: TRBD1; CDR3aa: CASSQVIRQGWQPQHF; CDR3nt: TGCGCCAGCAGCCAGGTAATCCGACAGGGATGGCAGCCCCAGCATTTT
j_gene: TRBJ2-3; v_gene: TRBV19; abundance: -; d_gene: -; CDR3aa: CASSIAGGGWADTQYF; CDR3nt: TGTGCCAGTAGTATAGCTGGGGGGGGCTGGGCAGATACGCAGTATTTT
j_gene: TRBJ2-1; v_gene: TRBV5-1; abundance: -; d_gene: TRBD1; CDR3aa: CASSLNRGQDNEQFF; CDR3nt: TGCGCCAGCAGCCTGAACAGGGGGCAGGACAATGAGCAGTTCTTC